The rows below give T cell receptor beta chains drawn from one sample of a study of regulatory T cells in long-lasting Graves disease. Each CDR3 protein is one row after TCRdb ran MiXCR on the multiplex PCR reads. The data contain 350,000 to 450,000 distinct CDR3 sequences, more than 20% of them singletons. Sequencing used peripheral blood mononuclear cells (PBMCs), obtained when the disease was refractory, from a patient treated with antithyroid drugs. Receptors originate from a woman aged 35 to 49 with Graves disease. Each CDR3 is given without its conserved first and last residue. Size tells how often a clone was seen (once, few, many) or the class of an expanded clone, and some rows leave it out.

TRBJ2-2 TRBV6-1 . ASSPPGLQWTGELF
TRBJ2-2 TRBV6-5 many ASSFLGYPATGELF
TRBJ2-3 TRBV14 . ASGRGRSTDTQY
TRBJ1-1 TRBV28 . ASGVGLAEAF
TRBJ2-1 TRBV7-9 . ASSDLAGAYNEQF
TRBJ2-2 TRBV6-1 . AISPARSDTGELF
TRBJ2-7 TRBV2 many ASSAQLKQY
TRBJ2-7 TRBV12-3/TRBV12-4 many ASSFRRGNYEQY
TRBJ2-2 TRBV20-1 . SARVRAGGTGELF
TRBJ2-2 TRBV28 many ASTVSRGTAGELF
TRBJ1-1 TRBV28 many ASSLRGRGAF
TRBJ1-1 TRBV28 many ASYSTGDTEAF
TRBJ2-7 TRBV27 . ASGLSRGGSSYEQY
TRBJ2-5 TRBV28 . ASSQPGTRGETQY
TRBJ2-7 TRBV20-1 many SAHLDRGYEQY
. TRBV6-5 few ASSFHLGLAPFHNEQF
TRBJ1-2 TRBV12-3/TRBV12-4 few ASSGGNRGPPNYGYT